A single sample is the source of the 28 T cell receptor beta chains below, sequenced in a study of blood T cell repertoires in COVID-19. Measured with immunoSEQ multiplex PCR; TCRdb has only the in-frame clones, and not every one. The sample carries approximately 50,000 clones, roughly three quarters recorded once. The sample was peripheral blood. The origin of the receptors is a man aged 50 or older with active or convalescent COVID-19.

The V call is TRBV19, the J call TRBJ1-2; possibly TRBD1 for D (6 bases). Trimming shortened V by 5 bases and J by 4 bases, and 17 bases separated the two germline ends. This CDR3 comprises 15 residues. Germline V gene data show CDR1 as LNHDA and CDR2 as SQIVND (reference sequence). The DNA for the CDR3 is TGTGCCAGTAGTTCACAGGGCACCCTACTCTATGGCTACACCTTC. This codes for CASSSQGTLLYGYTF.

This chain joins TRBV2 and TRBJ2-4; D remains ambiguous. The CDR3 has 12 residues. Per the germline V gene, CDR1 is SNHLY and CDR2 is FYNNEI. Trimming took 7 bases from V and 0 from J, leaving 4 bases between them. CDR3 DNA sequence: TGTGCCAGCATACTAGCCAAAAACATTCAGTACTTC. Residues: CASILAKNIQYF. Combining the CDR3 with reference TRBV2 and TRBJ2-4 gives the whole variable domain EPEVTQTPSHQVTQMGQEVILRCVPISNHLYFYWYRQILGQKVEFLVSFYNNEISEKSEIFDDQFSVERPDGSNFTLKIRSTKLEDSAMYFCASILAKNIQYFGAGTRLSVL.

This rearrangement joins TRBV2 to TRBJ1-3; unclear D gene. Germline values: CDR1 SNHLY, CDR2 FYNNEI. V dropped 7 bases and J dropped 6 bases, with 16 bases sitting between them. CDR3 size: 14 residues. CDR3 DNA sequence: TGTGCCAGCACCGGGAAGGGTCAGGCAAACACCATATATTTT. Amino acids: CASTGKGQANTIYF. Drawing the rest from reference TRBV2 and TRBJ1-3, the complete variable domain is EPEVTQTPSHQVTQMGQEVILRCVPISNHLYFYWYRQILGQKVEFLVSFYNNEISEKSEIFDDQFSVERPDGSNFTLKIRSTKLEDSAMYFCASTGKGQANTIYFGEGSWLTVV.

This clone has only one observation. The chain joins TRBV7-2 to TRBJ1-3; 7 bases align to TRBD1. The V and J ends lost 4 bases and 8 bases, in that order; junction bases with no gene match: 5. CDR3 length equals 13 residues. CDR1 and CDR2 (germline): SGHTA, FQGNSA. DNA for the CDR3: TGTGCCAGCAGCTATACAGGGGAATACACCATATATTTT. It encodes CASSYTGEYTIYF.

This chain links TRBV19 with TRBJ1-1, with no clear D. This CDR3 region has 13 residues. Between the trimmed V and J ends, which lost 3 bases and 7 bases, there was a span of 12 bases. Germline CDR1 and CDR2: LNHDA and SQIVND (reference sequence). CDR3 amino acids: CASSIGPAYEAFF. The CDR3 nucleotides are TGTGCCAGTAGTATTGGGCCAGCTTATGAAGCTTTCTTT.

V gene TRBV19 combines with J gene TRBJ1-5; 11 bases align to TRBD1. The CDR3 runs 17 residues. V lost 8 bases to trimming and J lost 0 bases; unmatched junction nucleotides: 9. The germline V gene encodes CDR1 LNHDA and CDR2 SQIVND (reference sequence). Written as DNA, the CDR3 is TGTGCCAGTCGCGGGACAGGGGGTTTGGGTAGCAATCAGCCCCAGCATTTT. This translates into CASRGTGGLGSNQPQHF.

V gene TRBV7-2 combines with J gene TRBJ2-7; TRBD1 might be the D (6 bases). Trimming cost V 6 bases and J 2 bases, with 11 bases left between them. The CDR3 extends over 13 amino acids. Germline CDR1 and CDR2: SGHTA and FQGNSA. The CDR3 here is CASSTRGTYEQYF. CDR3 DNA sequence: TGTGCCAGCAGTACCAGGGGAACCTACGAGCAGTACTTC. Based on the CDR3 plus reference TRBV7-2 and TRBJ2-7, the full variable domain is GAGVSQSPSNKVTEKGKDVELRCDPISGHTALYWYRQSLGQGLEFLIYFQGNSAPDKSGLPSDRFSAERTGGSVSTLTIQRTQQEDSAVYLCASSTRGTYEQYFGPGTRLTVT.

The table lists this clone with a few counts. The V call is TRBV29-1, the J call TRBJ1-2; D not resolved. Germline assignment: CDR1 SQVTM and CDR2 ANQGSEA. The CDR3 extends over 12 amino acids. V gave up 7 bases and J gave up 3 bases, with 12 bases separating them. CDR3 bases: TGCAGCGGAGGAGAGGCGGACTATGGCTACACCTTC. Protein product: CSGGEADYGYTF.

The chain uses TRBV6-5 and TRBJ2-2; unclear D gene. The CDR3 totals 15 residues. Trimming removed 2 bases from V and 2 bases from J, with 9 bases in between. The germline CDR1 and CDR2 sequences are MNHEY and SVGAGI. In nucleotides, the CDR3 is TGTGCCAGCAGTTACGGGCTGACAAACACCGGGGAGCTGTTTTTT. This gives the protein CASSYGLTNTGELFF.

The chain links TRBV5-1 to TRBJ1-2; 10 nucleotides match TRBD1. Germline loops: CDR1 SGHRS, CDR2 YFSETQ. With 0 bases clipped from V and 5 bases from J, the junction kept 7 bases outside the gene matches. The CDR3 covers 16 residues. The CDR3 nucleotides read TGCGCCAGCAGCTTGGGCCAGCTGGGACAGGGGTATGGCTACACCTTC. This gives the protein CASSLGQLGQGYGYTF.

The chain's CDR3 is CASSGPTGNTEAFF. The CDR3 nucleotides read TGTGCCAGCAGCGGCCCGACAGGGAACACTGAAGCTTTCTTT. The chain carries TRBV6-5 and TRBJ1-1, with D perhaps matching TRBD1 (6 bases). V lost 6 bases and J lost 1, with 12 bases in between. CDR1 is MNHEY, CDR2 SVGAGI, per germline. CDR3 length: 14 residues.

The chain links TRBV30 to TRBJ2-7; D gene ambiguous. Germline V gives CDR1 GTSNPN, CDR2 SVGIG (reference sequence). Trimming left V 2 bases short and J 5 bases short, with 13 bases between. The length of the CDR3 is 13 residues. CDR3 residues: CAWSNIQVDEQYF. The CDR3 DNA follows: TGTGCCTGGAGTAATATTCAGGTTGACGAGCAGTACTTC.

V gene TRBV5-1 combines with J gene TRBJ2-2; D is perhaps TRBD2 (7 bases). Germline loops: CDR1 SGHRS, CDR2 YFSETQ. The V and J ends lost 4 bases and 3 bases respectively, with 13 bases between them. The CDR3 has 15 residues. CDR3 sequence reads: CASSVGGAYTGELFF. Written as DNA, the CDR3 is TGCGCCAGCAGCGTTGGGGGGGCGTACACCGGGGAGCTGTTTTTT.

This rearrangement joins TRBV3-1 (or the pseudogene TRBV3-2) to TRBJ2-7; D not certain. The CDR3 runs to 15 residues. Germline V lookup: CDR1 LGHDT, CDR2 YNNKEL (reference sequence). The V and J ends lost 0 bases and 1 base respectively, with 10 bases between them. The DNA of the CDR3 is TGTGCCAGCAGCCAAGATTCGGCCAGGTCCTACGAGCAGTACTTC. Translated: CASSQDSARSYEQYF.

The V gene is TRBV6-6, the J gene TRBJ1-2, with a possible D match to TRBD1 (6 bases). V was trimmed by 6 bases and J by 2 bases, leaving 13 bases between them. Germline V gene sequence: CDR1 MNHNY, CDR2 SVGAGI (reference sequence). The CDR3 extends over 14 amino acids. The CDR3 reads CASRPGTYNYGYTF. The CDR3 DNA sequence: TGTGCCAGCAGACCCGGGACATACAACTATGGCTACACCTTC.

The V and J genes are TRBV25-1 and TRBJ2-1; D may be TRBD2 (6 bases). The germline V gene has CDR1 MGHDK and CDR2 SYGVNS. V dropped 0 bases and J dropped 4 bases, with 13 bases sitting between them. This CDR3 is built from 16 residues. The CDR3 is CASSEYELAWYNEQFF. The CDR3 nucleotides are TGTGCCAGCAGTGAATATGAGCTAGCGTGGTACAATGAGCAGTTCTTC.

This chain connects TRBV5-6 to TRBJ2-2, with 9 bases fitting TRBD2. There are 15 residues in the CDR3. The V segment lost 3 bases and the J segment 9 bases; nucleotides outside the gene matches: 9. Germline V gives CDR1 SGHDT, CDR2 YYEEEE. The CDR3 region is CASSWALAGSRELFF. DNA of the CDR3: TGTGCCAGCAGCTGGGCTCTAGCGGGATCGAGGGAGCTGTTTTTT.

Here the CDR3 reads CATSRVYRAYEQYF. For the CDR3, the DNA is TGTGCCACCAGCAGAGTTTACAGAGCCTACGAGCAGTACTTC. The chain combines TRBV15 with TRBJ2-7; no reliable D call. The CDR3 is 14 residues long. CDR1 LNHNV and CDR2 YYDKDF come from the germline V gene (reference sequence). V lost 1 base to trimming and J lost 2 bases, with 9 bases between them.

This clone appeared once. The chain has TRBV6-6 and TRBJ2-3; possibly TRBD2 for D (5 bases). In germline, CDR1 is MNHNY, CDR2 SVGAGI (reference sequence). Trimming shortened V by 5 bases and J by 6 bases, and 9 bases separated the two germline ends. The CDR3 runs 12 residues. DNA of the CDR3: TGTGCCAGCAGTACGGAGGCGGATACGCAGTATTTT. Its translation: CASSTEADTQYF.

The chain recombines TRBV6-6 with TRBJ1-4; 7 nucleotides line up with TRBD1. The CDR3 is made up of 13 amino acids. The V gene's germline CDR1 is MNHNY and CDR2 SVGAGI (reference sequence). After removal of 10 bases from V and 3 bases from J, the junction contained 5 bases not matched to a gene. The CDR3, as DNA: TGTGCCACCATGACAGGGTCTAATGAAAAACTGTTTTTT. Protein: CATMTGSNEKLFF.

The CDR3 sequence is CASSLSGETGLGYTF. In DNA form, the CDR3 reads TGTGCCAGCAGCCTTTCGGGGGAGACAGGGCTGGGCTACACCTTC. This chain uses TRBV7-6 with TRBJ1-2; TRBD1 agrees at 7 bases. The CDR3 loop spans 15 amino acids. Germline CDR1 and CDR2: SGHVS and FNYEAQ. V shed 5 bases and J 8 bases; nucleotides not matched to a gene: 14.

CDR3 residues: CASSLESKRGDTQYF. The CDR3 DNA sequence: TGTGCCAGCAGCTTAGAGTCGAAGCGAGGCGATACGCAGTATTTT. The rearrangement uses TRBV7-2 and TRBJ2-3; D ambiguous. CDR1 SGHTA and CDR2 FQGNSA come from the germline V gene. The CDR3 extends over 15 amino acids. Trimming cost V 1 base and J 6 bases, with 14 bases left between them.

This clone was seen just once. The chain links TRBV13 to TRBJ2-1; 16 bases agree with TRBD2. Germline CDR1 is PRHDT and CDR2 is FYEKMQ (reference sequence). The CDR3 contains 17 residues. With V trimmed by 5 bases and J by 9 bases, 10 bases remained unmatched. The CDR3 loop reads CASSLPGTSGRAFEQFF. For the CDR3, the DNA is TGTGCCAGCAGCCTACCCGGGACTAGCGGGAGGGCCTTTGAGCAGTTCTTC.

This chain connects TRBV15 to TRBJ2-3; 9 positions agree with TRBD2. The CDR3 covers 17 residues. From germline, CDR1 is LNHNV and CDR2 YYDKDF (reference sequence). V lost 0 bases to trimming and J lost 3 bases; unmatched junction nucleotides: 7. The DNA for the CDR3 is TGTGCCACCAGCAGAGATTTTTTTAGCGGGGGAACAGATACGCAGTATTTT. Translating it yields CATSRDFFSGGTDTQYF.

The chain carries TRBV7-3 and TRBJ2-1, with 7 positions matching TRBD2. This CDR3 is built from 15 residues. Germline CDR1 SGHTA, CDR2 FQGTGA. The V gene end was trimmed by 5 bases and the J gene end by 0 bases; junction bases not matched to a gene: 4. The CDR3 sequence is CASSPRTSSYNEQFF. CDR3 bases: TGTGCCAGCAGCCCCCGGACTAGCTCCTACAATGAGCAGTTCTTC.

This sequence joins TRBV7-2 and TRBJ1-1, with D possibly TRBD1 on 5 matching bases. This CDR3 contains 13 residues. Germline V gene sequence: CDR1 SGHTA, CDR2 FQGNSA. Trimming shortened V by 2 bases and J by 4 bases, and 8 bases separated the two germline ends. CDR3 residues: CASSLRQGTEAFF. The CDR3 DNA reads TGTGCCAGCAGCTTACGGCAGGGCACTGAAGCTTTCTTT.

The genes are TRBV6-5 and TRBJ1-1, with 7 bases that match TRBD1. The CDR3 has 11 amino acids. The J segment lost 5 bases and the V segment lost 10 bases, leaving 4 bases of the junction unmatched. Looked up from germline, CDR1 is MNHEY and CDR2 is SVGAGI. CDR3 coding DNA: TGTGCCACCGCACAGGGGACTGAAGCTTTCTTT. It codes for CATAQGTEAFF.

V gene TRBV7-3 combines with J gene TRBJ2-2; 7 positions agree with TRBD1. V lost 5 bases, J lost 6 bases, and 3 bases stayed unmatched. Germline values: CDR1 SGHTA, CDR2 FQGTGA. The CDR3 extends over 13 amino acids. The CDR3 nucleotides read TGTGCCAGCAGCGCCGACAGGGCCGGGGAGCTGTTTTTT. Residues: CASSADRAGELFF. The whole variable domain, remainder taken from reference TRBV7-3 and TRBJ2-2, is GAGVSQTPSNKVTEKGKYVELRCDPISGHTALYWYRQSLGQGPEFLIYFQGTGAADDSGLPNDRFFAVRPEGSVSTLKIQRTERGDSAVYLCASSADRAGELFFGEGSRLTVL.